These T cell receptor beta chains were read from a single sample in a study of regulatory T cells in long-lasting Graves disease. TCRdb fed the multiplex PCR reads into MiXCR, producing one record per CDR3 protein. The sample lists a few hundred thousand distinct CDR3 sequences; less than 30% were seen once. The specimen was peripheral blood mononuclear cells (PBMCs), collected when the disease was refractory, from a patient treated with antithyroid drugs. The source of these receptors is a woman between 35 and 50 years old with Graves disease. CDR3s include the opening cysteine and the closing phenylalanine or tryptophan. The D gene is left open where the match is weak. Size is omitted from some rows. Given values are once, few, many or a class for expanded clones.

TGTGCCAGCAGTTTCCCCCCCACCCAGATCCTGTTTTTT	CASSFPPTQILFF	TRBJ2-2	NA	many	TRBV28
TGTGCCAGCAGTTACTCGGATTCGGGATGGCTCCGCGCGAACACCGGGGAGCTGTTTTTT	CASSYSDSGWLRANTGELFF	TRBJ2-2	NA	many	TRBV6-2/TRBV6-3
TGTGCCAGCAGAGCCAGTGAAGGGGCGCAGGGTGAAAAACTGTTTTTT	CASRASEGAQGEKLFF	TRBJ1-4	NA	many	TRBV2
TGTGCCAGCAGTGAAAGGGCGGGAGGGCTGTACGAGCAGTACTTC	CASSERAGGLYEQYF	TRBJ2-7	TRBD2	NA	TRBV6-1
TGCAGCGTTTTAAACCCTGGAGGATATTTT	CSVLNPGGYF	TRBJ2-3	NA	NA	TRBV29-1
TGTGCCAGCAGAAAAGGGGGGAGAGGGGGCGGGGAGCTGTTTTTT	CASRKGGRGGGELFF	TRBJ2-2	NA	many	TRBV12-3/TRBV12-4
TGTGCCAGCAGCTTAATGGCGACCCAGTACTTC	CASSLMATQYF	TRBJ2-5	NA	many	TRBV11-2
TGCAGCGTTGACAGGGGTCTGCTTCAAGAGACCCAGTACTTC	CSVDRGLLQETQYF	TRBJ2-5	NA	many	TRBV29-1
TGTGCCAGCAGCTCCTCCAGCCCGGCGGAGACCTACAATGAGCAGTTCTTC	CASSSSSPAETYNEQFF	TRBJ2-1	NA	NA	TRBV28
TGTGCCAGCAGCTCCACGAGTAGGGGTGAAAAACTGTTTTTT	CASSSTSRGEKLFF	TRBJ1-4	NA	few	TRBV7-9
TGTGCCAGCAGCTTAGAGATCTTAGGGACCGTCGGCAATGAGCAGTTCTTC	CASSLEILGTVGNEQFF	TRBJ2-1	NA	NA	TRBV11-2
TGCGCCAGCAGCCTCGGACTAGGGATAGGCAGTCCCCAGTACTTC	CASSLGLGIGSPQYF	TRBJ2-7	TRBD2	NA	TRBV5-1
TGTGCCAGCAGTTTGTACGGGTTAAGTCAAGAGACCCAGTACTTC	CASSLYGLSQETQYF	TRBJ2-5	NA	many	TRBV28
TGCGCCAGCAGCTTGAGGTCGGGCAGATACGAGCAGTACTTC	CASSLRSGRYEQYF	TRBJ2-7	NA	NA	TRBV5-1
TGTGCCAGTAGTAAGACTAGTATGCCACTCAATGAGCAGTTCTTC	CASSKTSMPLNEQFF	TRBJ2-1	NA	once	TRBV19
TGTGCCAGTTCTCACGACCGGGAGACCCAGTACTTC	CASSHDRETQYF	TRBJ2-5	NA	NA	TRBV19
TGTGCCTGGGGCGACTGGCGGGGGAACACCGGGGAGCTGTTTTTT	CAWGDWRGNTGELFF	TRBJ2-2	NA	NA	TRBV30
TGTGCCAGCAAACATACGGGACTAGCTGAGACCCAGTACTTC	CASKHTGLAETQYF	TRBJ2-5	TRBD2	NA	TRBV28
TGTGCCAGCCAGTCGGGGTTAGCGAGATACAATGAGCAGTTCTTC	CASQSGLARYNEQFF	TRBJ2-1	NA	NA	TRBV2
TGTGCCAGCAGTGAAGAATTCAACAGTTATAACACTGAAGCTTTCTTT	CASSEEFNSYNTEAFF	TRBJ1-1	NA	many	TRBV2
TGTGCCAGCAGAAAACGGGACTACGAGCAGTACTTC	CASRKRDYEQYF	TRBJ2-7	NA	many	TRBV6-1
TGTGCCAGCAGCCCGGGGGGGGGGGCTGATGGCTACACCTTC	CASSPGGGADGYTF	TRBJ1-2	NA	few	TRBV12-3/TRBV12-4
TGCAGCGTTGCTACAGGGGAGCTTGGTGAAAAACTGTTTTTT	CSVATGELGEKLFF	TRBJ1-4	TRBD1	many	TRBV29-1
TGTGCCAGCAGCTTCCCCGATCTAGCGGGGGCCCAAGAGACCCAGTACTTC	CASSFPDLAGAQETQYF	TRBJ2-5	TRBD2	few	TRBV7-9
TGTGCCAGCAGCGGACAGAGGAGATCACCCCTCCACTTT	CASSGQRRSPLHF	TRBJ1-6	NA	few	TRBV7-2
TGTGCCACCAGTGATTTTAATGATCAGCCCCAGCATTTT	CATSDFNDQPQHF	TRBJ1-5	NA	few	TRBV24-1
TGTGCCAGCAGTTACTCCCTAGCGAGGAACACCGGGGAGCTGTTTTTT	CASSYSLARNTGELFF	TRBJ2-2	NA	NA	TRBV6-2/TRBV6-3
TGTGCCAGCAGTCATGGACAGGGTAGGCACACTGAAGCTTTCTTT	CASSHGQGRHTEAFF	TRBJ1-1	TRBD1	NA	TRBV12-3/TRBV12-4
TGCGCCAGCAGCCAAGATCACGCCGGCCCGCGTGGATACGAGCAGTACTTC	CASSQDHAGPRGYEQYF	TRBJ2-7	NA	few	TRBV4-1
TGTGCCAGCAGTCCGGAGAAGTCTGGGGCCAACGTCCTGACTTTC	CASSPEKSGANVLTF	TRBJ2-6	NA	NA	TRBV6-4
TGTGCCAGCAGTTTAGCTCCGGGACTCAGACACAATGAGCAGTTCTTC	CASSLAPGLRHNEQFF	TRBJ2-1	NA	NA	TRBV28
TGTGCCAGCAGCCACTACGCCGGGACGCCGCGCCGGGACGAGCAGTACTTC	CASSHYAGTPRRDEQYF	TRBJ2-7	NA	many	TRBV11-2
TGTGCCAGCAGTTACTCGCCCCAACCCCATAATGAAAAACTGTTTTTT	CASSYSPQPHNEKLFF	TRBJ1-4	NA	many	TRBV6-5
TGTGCCAGCAGCCCCGCCATGAGCTCCTATAATTCACCCCTCCACTTT	CASSPAMSSYNSPLHF	TRBJ1-6	NA	few	TRBV7-6
TGTGCCAGCAGCTTAAAGGACGGTCCTCTTTGGACCCAGTACTTC	CASSLKDGPLWTQYF	TRBJ2-5	NA	many	TRBV7-3
TGCAGCGTTTCAACTAGCCCTCTAGACGAGCAGTACTTC	CSVSTSPLDEQYF	TRBJ2-7	NA	many	TRBV29-1
TGTGCCATCAGGCAACAGGGACACACCGGGGAGCTGTTTTTT	CAIRQQGHTGELFF	TRBJ2-2	NA	NA	TRBV10-3
TGTGCCAGCAGTTTTCAGCGGGAGGGAGCCAGGGGGTGGGAGCAGTACTTC	CASSFQREGARGWEQYF	TRBJ2-7	TRBD2	many	TRBV28
TGTGCCAGCAGTGAACTGGTAAGGCAGCCCCAGCATTTT	CASSELVRQPQHF	TRBJ1-5	NA	many	TRBV2
TGCAGCGTTCGGACAGGGGTCGACTATGGCTACACCTTC	CSVRTGVDYGYTF	TRBJ1-2	TRBD1	many	TRBV29-1